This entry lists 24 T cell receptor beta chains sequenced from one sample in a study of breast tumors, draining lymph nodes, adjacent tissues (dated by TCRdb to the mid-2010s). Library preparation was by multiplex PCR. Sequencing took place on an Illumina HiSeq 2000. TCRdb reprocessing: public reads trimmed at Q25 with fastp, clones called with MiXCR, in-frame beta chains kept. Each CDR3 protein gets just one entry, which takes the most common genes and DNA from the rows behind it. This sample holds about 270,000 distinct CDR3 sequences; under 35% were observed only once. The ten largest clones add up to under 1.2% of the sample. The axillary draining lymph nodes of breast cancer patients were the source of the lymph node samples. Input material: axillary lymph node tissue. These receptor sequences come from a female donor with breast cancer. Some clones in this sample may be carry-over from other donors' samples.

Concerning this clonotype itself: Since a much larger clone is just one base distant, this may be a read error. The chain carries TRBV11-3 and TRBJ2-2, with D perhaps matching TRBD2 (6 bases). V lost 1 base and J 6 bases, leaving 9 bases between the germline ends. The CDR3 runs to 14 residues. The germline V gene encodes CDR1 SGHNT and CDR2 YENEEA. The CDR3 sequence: CASSLGPGAGELFF. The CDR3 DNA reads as TGTGCCAGCAGCTTAGGCCCGGGGGCCGGGGAGCTGTTTTTT.

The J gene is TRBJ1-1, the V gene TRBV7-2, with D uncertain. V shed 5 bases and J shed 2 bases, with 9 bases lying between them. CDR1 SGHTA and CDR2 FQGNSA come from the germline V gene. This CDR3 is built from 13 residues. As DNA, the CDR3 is TGTGCCAGCAGCCTGAGGGCAAACACTGAAGCTTTCTTT. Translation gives CASSLRANTEAFF. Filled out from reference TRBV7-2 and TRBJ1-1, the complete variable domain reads GAGVSQSPSNKVTEKGKDVELRCDPISGHTALYWYRQSLGQGLEFLIYFQGNSAPDKSGLPSDRFSAERTGGSVSTLTIQRTQQEDSAVYLCASSLRANTEAFFGQGTRLTVV.

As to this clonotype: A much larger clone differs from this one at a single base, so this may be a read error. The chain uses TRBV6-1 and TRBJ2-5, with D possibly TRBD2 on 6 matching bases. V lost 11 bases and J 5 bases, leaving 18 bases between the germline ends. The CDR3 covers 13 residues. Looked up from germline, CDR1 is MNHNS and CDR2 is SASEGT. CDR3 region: CACLGGGRETQYF. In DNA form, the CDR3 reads TGTGCCTGTCTCGGGGGAGGTCGCGAGACCCAGTACTTC.

The CDR3 region has the DNA TGCGCCAGCAGCAGCGTAGTAGCAGACAACGGGCAGTTCTTC. Translated: CASSSVVADNGQFF. The V gene is TRBV5-1, the J gene TRBJ2-1; D ambiguous. Germline loops: CDR1 SGHRS, CDR2 YFSETQ. V was clipped by 4 bases and J by 12 bases, with 20 bases between them. The CDR3 loop spans 14 amino acids.

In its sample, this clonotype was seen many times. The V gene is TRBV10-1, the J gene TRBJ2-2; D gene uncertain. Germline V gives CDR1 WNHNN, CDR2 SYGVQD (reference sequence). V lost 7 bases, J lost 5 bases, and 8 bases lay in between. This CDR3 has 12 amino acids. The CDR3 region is CASMSRTGELFF. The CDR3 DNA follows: TGCGCCAGCATGTCACGGACCGGGGAGCTGTTTTTT.

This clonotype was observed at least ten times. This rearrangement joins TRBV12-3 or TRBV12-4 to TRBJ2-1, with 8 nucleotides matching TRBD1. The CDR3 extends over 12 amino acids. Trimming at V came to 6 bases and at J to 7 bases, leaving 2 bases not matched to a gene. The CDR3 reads CASRRTGNEQFF. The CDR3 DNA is TGTGCCAGCAGAAGGACAGGGAATGAGCAGTTCTTC.

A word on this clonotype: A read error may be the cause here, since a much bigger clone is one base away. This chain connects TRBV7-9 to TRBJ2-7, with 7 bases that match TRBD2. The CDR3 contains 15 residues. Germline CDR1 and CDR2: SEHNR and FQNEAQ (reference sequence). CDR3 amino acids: CASSVGVAGSYEQHF. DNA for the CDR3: TGTGCCAGCAGCGTAGGGGTAGCGGGTTCCTACGAGCAGCACTTC.

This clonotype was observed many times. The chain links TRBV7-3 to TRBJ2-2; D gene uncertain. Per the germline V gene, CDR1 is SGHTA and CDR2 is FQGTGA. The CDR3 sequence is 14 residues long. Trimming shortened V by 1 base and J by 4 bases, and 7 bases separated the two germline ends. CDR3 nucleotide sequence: TGTGCCAGCAGCTTAAACCCCTTCACCGGGGAGCTGTTTTTT. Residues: CASSLNPFTGELFF.

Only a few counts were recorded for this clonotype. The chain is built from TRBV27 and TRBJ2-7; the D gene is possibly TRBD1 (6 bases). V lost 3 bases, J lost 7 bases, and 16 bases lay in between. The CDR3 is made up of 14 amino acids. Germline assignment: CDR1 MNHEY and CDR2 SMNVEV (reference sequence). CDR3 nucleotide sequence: TGTGCCAGCAGTTTGACAGGCTACCAAGGGGAGCAGTACTTC. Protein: CASSLTGYQGEQYF.

This CDR3 is CASSYPGTTGELFF. The CDR3 nucleotides are TGTGCCAGCAGTTACCCAGGGACGACCGGGGAGCTGTTTTTT. V and J are TRBV6-5 and TRBJ2-2, with D tentatively TRBD1 or TRBD2 (5 bases each). The CDR3 has 14 amino acids. V dropped 2 bases and J dropped 5 bases, with 9 bases sitting between them. Looked up from germline, CDR1 is MNHEY and CDR2 is SVGAGI.

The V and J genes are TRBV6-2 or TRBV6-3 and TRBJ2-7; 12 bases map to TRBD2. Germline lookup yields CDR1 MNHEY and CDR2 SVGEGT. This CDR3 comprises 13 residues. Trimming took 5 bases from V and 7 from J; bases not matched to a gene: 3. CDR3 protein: CASSILAGGEQYF. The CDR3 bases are TGTGCCAGCAGTATACTAGCGGGGGGTGAGCAGTACTTC.

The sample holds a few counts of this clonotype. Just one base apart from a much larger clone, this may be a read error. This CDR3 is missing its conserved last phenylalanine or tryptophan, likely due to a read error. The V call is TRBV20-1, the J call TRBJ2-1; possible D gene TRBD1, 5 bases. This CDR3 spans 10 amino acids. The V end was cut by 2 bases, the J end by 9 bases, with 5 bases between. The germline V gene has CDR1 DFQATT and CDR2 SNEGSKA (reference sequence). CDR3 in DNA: TGCAGTGCTAGAAGGGGTGAGCAGTTCTCC. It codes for CSARRGEQFS.

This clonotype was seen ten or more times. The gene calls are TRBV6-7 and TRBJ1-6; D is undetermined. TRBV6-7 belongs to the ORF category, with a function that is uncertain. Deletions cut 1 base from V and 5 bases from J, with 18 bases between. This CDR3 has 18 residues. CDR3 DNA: TGTGCCAGCAGTTACTGGGCATCCCAACCTTCCGATAATTCACCCCTCCACTTT. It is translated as CASSYWASQPSDNSPLHF.

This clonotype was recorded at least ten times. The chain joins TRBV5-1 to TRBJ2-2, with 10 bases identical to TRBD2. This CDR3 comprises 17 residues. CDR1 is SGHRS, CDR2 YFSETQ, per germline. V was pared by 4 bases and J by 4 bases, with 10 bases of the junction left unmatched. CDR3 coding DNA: TGCGCCAGCAGCGACTACCCTCTAGCGGGAGTCACCGGGGAGCTGTTTTTT. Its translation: CASSDYPLAGVTGELFF.

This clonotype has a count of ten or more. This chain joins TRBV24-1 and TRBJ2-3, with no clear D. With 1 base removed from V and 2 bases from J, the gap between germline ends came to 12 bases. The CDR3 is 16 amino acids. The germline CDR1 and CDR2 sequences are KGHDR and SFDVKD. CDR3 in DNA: TGTGCCACCAGTGATTTCTCAAGATCCTACACAGATACGCAGTATTTT. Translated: CATSDFSRSYTDTQYF.

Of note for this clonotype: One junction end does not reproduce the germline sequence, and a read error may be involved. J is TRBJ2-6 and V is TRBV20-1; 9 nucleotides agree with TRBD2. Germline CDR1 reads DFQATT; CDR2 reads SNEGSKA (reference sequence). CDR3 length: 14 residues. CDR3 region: CSASRAGGATVLTF. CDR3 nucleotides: TGCAGTGCTTCCCGGGCGGGAGGGGCCACCGTCCTGACTTTC.

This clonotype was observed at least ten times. CDR3 sequence: CASNPGSGRETQYF. The CDR3 DNA follows: TGTGCCAGTAACCCCGGTAGCGGGCGTGAGACCCAGTACTTC. This sequence joins TRBV19 and TRBJ2-5; 7 positions agree with TRBD2. V was pared by 7 bases and J by 5 bases, with 10 bases of the junction left unmatched. The CDR3 totals 14 residues. Germline-derived CDR1 and CDR2 are LNHDA and SQIVND (reference sequence).

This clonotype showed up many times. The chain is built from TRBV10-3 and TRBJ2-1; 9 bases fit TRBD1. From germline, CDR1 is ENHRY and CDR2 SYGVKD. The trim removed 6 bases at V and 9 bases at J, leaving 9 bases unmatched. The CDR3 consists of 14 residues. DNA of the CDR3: TGTGCCATCAGGGGGGACAGGGAAGCAGGTGAGCAGTTCTTC. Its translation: CAIRGDREAGEQFF.

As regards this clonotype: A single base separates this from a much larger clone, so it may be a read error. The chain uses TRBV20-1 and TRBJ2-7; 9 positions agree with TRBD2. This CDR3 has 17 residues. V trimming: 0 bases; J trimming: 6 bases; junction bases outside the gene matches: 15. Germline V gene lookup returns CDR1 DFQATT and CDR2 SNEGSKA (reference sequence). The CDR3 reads CSARDQGGLAGAREQYF. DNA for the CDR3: TGCAGTGCTAGAGATCAAGGGGGTTTAGCGGGAGCCCGCGAGCAGTACTTC.

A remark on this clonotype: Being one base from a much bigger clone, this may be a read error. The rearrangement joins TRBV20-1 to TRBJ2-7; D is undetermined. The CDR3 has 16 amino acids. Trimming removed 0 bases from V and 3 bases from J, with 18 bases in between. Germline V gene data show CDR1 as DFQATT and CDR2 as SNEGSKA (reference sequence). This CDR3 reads CSARDPAWTEDYEQYF. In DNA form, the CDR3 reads TGCAGTGCTAGAGATCCGGCCTGGACCGAGGACTACGAGCAGTACTTC.

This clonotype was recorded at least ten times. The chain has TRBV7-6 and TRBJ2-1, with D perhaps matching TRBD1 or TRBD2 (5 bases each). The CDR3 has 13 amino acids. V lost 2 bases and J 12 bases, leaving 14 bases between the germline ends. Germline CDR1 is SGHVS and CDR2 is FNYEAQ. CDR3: CASSLRGGRLQFF. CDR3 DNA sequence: TGTGCCAGCAGCTTACGGGGCGGGCGTTTGCAGTTCTTC.

CDR3 nucleotide sequence: TGTGCCACCAGTGCCCCGGACAGGCAATCAACTAATGAAAAACTGTTTTTT. It specifies CATSAPDRQSTNEKLFF. The chain joins TRBV24-1 to TRBJ1-4; 7 positions agree with TRBD1. The germline V gene encodes CDR1 KGHDR and CDR2 SFDVKD. J gave up 0 bases and V 5 bases, and 8 bases lay outside the gene matches. This CDR3 has 17 residues.

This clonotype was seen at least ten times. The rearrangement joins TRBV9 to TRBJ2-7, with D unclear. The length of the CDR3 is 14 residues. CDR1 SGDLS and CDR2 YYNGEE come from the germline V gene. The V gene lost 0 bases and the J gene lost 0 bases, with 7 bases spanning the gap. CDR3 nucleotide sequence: TGTGCCAGCAGCGTAGGGGGTAGCTCCTACGAGCAGTACTTC. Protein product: CASSVGGSSYEQYF.

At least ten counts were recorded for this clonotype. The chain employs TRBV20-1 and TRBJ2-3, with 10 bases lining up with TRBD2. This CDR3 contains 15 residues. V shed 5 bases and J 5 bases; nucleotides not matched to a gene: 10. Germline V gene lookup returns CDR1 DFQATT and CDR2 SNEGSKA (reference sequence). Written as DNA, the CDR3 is TGCAGTGCTTACCACCCTAGCGGGAGTGGAGATACGCAGTATTTT. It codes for CSAYHPSGSGDTQYF.